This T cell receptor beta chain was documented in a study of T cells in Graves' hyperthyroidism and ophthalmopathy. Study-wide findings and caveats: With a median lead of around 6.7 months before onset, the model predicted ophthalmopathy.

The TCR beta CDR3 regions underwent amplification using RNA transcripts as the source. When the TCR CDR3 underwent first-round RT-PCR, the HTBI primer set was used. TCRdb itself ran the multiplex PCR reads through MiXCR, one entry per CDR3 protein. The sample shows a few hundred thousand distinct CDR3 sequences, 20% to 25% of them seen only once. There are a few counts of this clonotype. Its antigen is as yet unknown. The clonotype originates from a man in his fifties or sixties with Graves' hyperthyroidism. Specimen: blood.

Written as DNA, the CDR3 is TGTGCCAGCAGCTTAACATTTGGGACTAGCGGGCCGCAAGGGGAAACAGATACGCAGTATTTT. Translating gives CASSLTFGTSGPQGETDTQYF. V is TRBV7-3 and J is TRBJ2-3; TRBD2 matches 12 bases. Germline assignment: CDR1 SGHTA and CDR2 FQGTGA. With V trimmed by 0 bases and J by 3 bases, 16 bases remained unmatched. This CDR3 has 21 residues.